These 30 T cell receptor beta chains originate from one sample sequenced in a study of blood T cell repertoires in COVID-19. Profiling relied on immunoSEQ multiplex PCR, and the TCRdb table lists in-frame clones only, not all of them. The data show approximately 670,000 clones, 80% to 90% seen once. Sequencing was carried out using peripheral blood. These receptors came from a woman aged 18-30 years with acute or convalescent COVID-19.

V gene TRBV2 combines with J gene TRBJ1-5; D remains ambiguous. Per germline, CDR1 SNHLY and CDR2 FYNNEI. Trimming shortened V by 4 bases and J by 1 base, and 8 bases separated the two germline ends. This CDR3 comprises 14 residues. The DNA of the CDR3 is TGTGCCAGCAGTGCTTATCGGAGCAATCAGCCCCAGCATTTT. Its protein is CASSAYRSNQPQHF.

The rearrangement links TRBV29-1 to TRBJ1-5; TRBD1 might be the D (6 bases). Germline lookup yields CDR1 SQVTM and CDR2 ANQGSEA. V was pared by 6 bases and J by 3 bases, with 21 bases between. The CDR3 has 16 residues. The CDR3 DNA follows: TGCAGCGTCAGACGGACAGACGACCTTGACAATCAGCCCCAGCATTTT. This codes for CSVRRTDDLDNQPQHF.

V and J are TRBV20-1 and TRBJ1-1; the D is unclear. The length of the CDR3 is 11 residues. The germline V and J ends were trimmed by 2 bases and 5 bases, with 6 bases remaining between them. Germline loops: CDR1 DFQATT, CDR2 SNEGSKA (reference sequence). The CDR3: CSARRVTEAFF. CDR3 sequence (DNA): TGCAGTGCTAGACGGGTGACTGAAGCTTTCTTT.

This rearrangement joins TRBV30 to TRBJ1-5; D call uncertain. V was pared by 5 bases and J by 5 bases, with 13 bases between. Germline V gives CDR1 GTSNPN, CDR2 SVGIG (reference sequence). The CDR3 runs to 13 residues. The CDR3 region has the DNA TGTGCCTGGTCCAATGGGCCAGATCAGCCCCAGCATTTT. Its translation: CAWSNGPDQPQHF.

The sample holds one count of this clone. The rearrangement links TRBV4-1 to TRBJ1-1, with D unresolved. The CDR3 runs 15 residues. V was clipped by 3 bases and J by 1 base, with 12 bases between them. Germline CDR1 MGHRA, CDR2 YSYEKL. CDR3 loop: CASSQVGLQNTEAFF. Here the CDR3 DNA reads TGCGCCAGCAGCCAGGTCGGACTCCAGAACACTGAAGCTTTCTTT.

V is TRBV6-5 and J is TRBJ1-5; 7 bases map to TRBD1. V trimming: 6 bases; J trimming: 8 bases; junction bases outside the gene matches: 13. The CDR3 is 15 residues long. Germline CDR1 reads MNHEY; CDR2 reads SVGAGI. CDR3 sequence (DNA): TGTGCCAGCAGCATGACAGGGATCGGAATGGAGCCCCAGCATTTT. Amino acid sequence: CASSMTGIGMEPQHF.

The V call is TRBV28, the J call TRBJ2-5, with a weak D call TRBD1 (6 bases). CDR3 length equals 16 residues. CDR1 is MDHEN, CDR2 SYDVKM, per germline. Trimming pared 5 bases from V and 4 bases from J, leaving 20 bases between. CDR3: CASSPGAGVDGETQYF. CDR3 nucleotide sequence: TGTGCCAGCAGTCCTGGGGCAGGGGTGGATGGAGAGACCCAGTACTTC.

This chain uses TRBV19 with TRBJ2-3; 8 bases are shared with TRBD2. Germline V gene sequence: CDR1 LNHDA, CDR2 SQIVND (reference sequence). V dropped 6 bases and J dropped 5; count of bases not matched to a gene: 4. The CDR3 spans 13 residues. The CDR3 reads CASSGGAGDTQYF. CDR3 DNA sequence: TGTGCCAGTAGCGGGGGGGCCGGAGATACGCAGTATTTT.

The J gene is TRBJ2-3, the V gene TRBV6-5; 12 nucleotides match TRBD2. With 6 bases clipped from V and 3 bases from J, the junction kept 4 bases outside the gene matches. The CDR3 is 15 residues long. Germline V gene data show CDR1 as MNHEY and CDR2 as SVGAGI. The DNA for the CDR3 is TGTGCCAGCAGGACGACTAGCGGGGGAACAGATACGCAGTATTTT. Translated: CASRTTSGGTDTQYF.

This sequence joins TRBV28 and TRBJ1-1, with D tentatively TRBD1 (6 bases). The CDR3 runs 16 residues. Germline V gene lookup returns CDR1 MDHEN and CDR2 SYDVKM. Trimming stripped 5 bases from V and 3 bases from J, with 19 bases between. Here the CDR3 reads CASSPIPTGSHTEAFF. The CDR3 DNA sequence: TGTGCCAGCAGTCCGATACCTACAGGGTCCCACACTGAAGCTTTCTTT.

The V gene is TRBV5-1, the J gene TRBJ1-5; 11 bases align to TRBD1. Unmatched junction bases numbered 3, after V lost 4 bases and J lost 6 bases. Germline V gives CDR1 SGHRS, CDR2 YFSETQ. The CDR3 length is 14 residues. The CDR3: CASSTGQGGQPQHF. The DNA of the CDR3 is TGCGCCAGCAGCACGGGACAGGGGGGTCAGCCCCAGCATTTT.

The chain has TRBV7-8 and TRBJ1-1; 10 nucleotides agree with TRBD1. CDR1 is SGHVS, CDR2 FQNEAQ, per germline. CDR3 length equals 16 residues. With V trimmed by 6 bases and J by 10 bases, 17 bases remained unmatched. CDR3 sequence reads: CASRETRDRGRKGAFF. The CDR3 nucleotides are TGTGCCAGCAGGGAGACTCGGGACAGGGGACGGAAGGGAGCTTTCTTT.

The CDR3 loop is CASSLGLDTDTQYF. The DNA of the CDR3 is TGTGCCAGCAGCTTGGGGTTAGATACAGATACGCAGTATTTT. V usage is TRBV5-4 and J usage is TRBJ2-3; D gene ambiguous. This CDR3 has 14 amino acids. Trimming left V 0 bases short and J 3 bases short, with 8 bases between. The germline V gene encodes CDR1 SGHNT and CDR2 YYREEE (reference sequence).

The CDR3 is CASSFRTGHGGYTF. In DNA form, the CDR3 reads TGTGCCAGCAGTTTTCGGACAGGGCACGGGGGCTACACCTTC. The chain is built from TRBV27 and TRBJ1-2, with 8 positions matching TRBD1. The germline V gene encodes CDR1 MNHEY and CDR2 SMNVEV (reference sequence). The CDR3 runs 14 residues. Trimming took 3 bases from V and 8 from J; bases not matched to a gene: 8.

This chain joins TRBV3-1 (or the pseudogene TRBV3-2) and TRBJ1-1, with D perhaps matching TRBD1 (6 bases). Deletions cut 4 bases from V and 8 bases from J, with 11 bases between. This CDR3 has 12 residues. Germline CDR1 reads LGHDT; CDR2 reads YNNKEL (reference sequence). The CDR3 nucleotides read TGTGCCAGCAGCCGTCGACAGGCCGAAGCTTTCTTT. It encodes CASSRRQAEAFF.

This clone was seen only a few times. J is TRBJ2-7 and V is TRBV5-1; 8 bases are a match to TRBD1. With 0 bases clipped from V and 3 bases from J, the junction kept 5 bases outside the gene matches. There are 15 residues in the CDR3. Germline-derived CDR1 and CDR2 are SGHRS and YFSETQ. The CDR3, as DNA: TGCGCCAGCAGCTTGGCCGCAGGGGGCTACTACGAGCAGTACTTC. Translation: CASSLAAGGYYEQYF.

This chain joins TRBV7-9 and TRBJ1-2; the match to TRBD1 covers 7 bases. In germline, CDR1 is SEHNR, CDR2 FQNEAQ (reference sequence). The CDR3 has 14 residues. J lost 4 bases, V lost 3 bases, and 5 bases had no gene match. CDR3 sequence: CASSLTGSSYGYTF. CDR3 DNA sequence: TGTGCCAGCAGCTTGACAGGGTCTTCCTATGGCTACACCTTC.

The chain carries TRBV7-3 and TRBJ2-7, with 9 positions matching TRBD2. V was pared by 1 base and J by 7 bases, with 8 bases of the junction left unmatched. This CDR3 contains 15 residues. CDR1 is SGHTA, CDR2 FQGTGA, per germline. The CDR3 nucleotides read TGTGCCAGCAGCTTAATAGCGGGGGTCGCAGAGGAGCAGTACTTC. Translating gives CASSLIAGVAEEQYF. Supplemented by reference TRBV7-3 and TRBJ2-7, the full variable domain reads GAGVSQTPSNKVTEKGKYVELRCDPISGHTALYWYRQSLGQGPEFLIYFQGTGAADDSGLPNDRFFAVRPEGSVSTLKIQRTERGDSAVYLCASSLIAGVAEEQYFGPGTRLTVT.

The CDR3 spells CASTGGRLWDEQFF. The CDR3 region has the DNA TGTGCCAGCACGGGGGGAAGACTATGGGATGAGCAGTTCTTC. The V gene is TRBV2, the J gene TRBJ2-1; 7 positions agree with TRBD2. CDR3 length: 14 amino acids. The V segment lost 7 bases and the J segment 8 bases; nucleotides outside the gene matches: 11. Germline loops: CDR1 SNHLY, CDR2 FYNNEI.

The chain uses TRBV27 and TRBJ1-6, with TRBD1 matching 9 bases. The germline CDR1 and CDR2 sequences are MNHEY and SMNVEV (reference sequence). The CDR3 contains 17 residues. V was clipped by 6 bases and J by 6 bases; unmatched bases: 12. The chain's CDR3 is CASSPIPPGQGNSPLHF. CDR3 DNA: TGTGCCAGCAGCCCCATCCCCCCGGGACAGGGTAATTCACCCCTCCACTTT.

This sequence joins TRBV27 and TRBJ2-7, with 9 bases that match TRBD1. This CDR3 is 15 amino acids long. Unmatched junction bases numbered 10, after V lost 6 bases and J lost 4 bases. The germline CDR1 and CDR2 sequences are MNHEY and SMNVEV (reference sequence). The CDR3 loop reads CASSPGTGRWYEQYF. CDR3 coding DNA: TGTGCCAGCAGCCCGGGGACAGGGCGGTGGTACGAGCAGTACTTC.

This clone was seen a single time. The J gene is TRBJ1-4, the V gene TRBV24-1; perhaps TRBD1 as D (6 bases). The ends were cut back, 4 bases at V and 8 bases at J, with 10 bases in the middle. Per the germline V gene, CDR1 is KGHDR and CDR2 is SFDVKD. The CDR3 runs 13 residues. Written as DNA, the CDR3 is TGTGCCACCAGTGACCCCGGACAGGAAAAACTGTTTTTT. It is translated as CATSDPGQEKLFF.

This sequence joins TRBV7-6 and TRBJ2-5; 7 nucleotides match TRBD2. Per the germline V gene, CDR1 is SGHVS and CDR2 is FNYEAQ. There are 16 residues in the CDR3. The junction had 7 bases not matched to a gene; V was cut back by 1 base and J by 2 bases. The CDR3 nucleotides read TGTGCCAGCAGCTTAGTAGGGGAGGGCATTCAAGAGACCCAGTACTTC. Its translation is CASSLVGEGIQETQYF.

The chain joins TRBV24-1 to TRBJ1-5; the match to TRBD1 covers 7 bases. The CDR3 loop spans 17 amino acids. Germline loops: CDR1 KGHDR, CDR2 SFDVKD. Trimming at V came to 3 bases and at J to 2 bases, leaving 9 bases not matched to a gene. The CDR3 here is CATSDPREGARNQPQHF. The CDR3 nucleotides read TGTGCCACCAGTGATCCCCGAGAGGGGGCTCGCAATCAGCCCCAGCATTTT.

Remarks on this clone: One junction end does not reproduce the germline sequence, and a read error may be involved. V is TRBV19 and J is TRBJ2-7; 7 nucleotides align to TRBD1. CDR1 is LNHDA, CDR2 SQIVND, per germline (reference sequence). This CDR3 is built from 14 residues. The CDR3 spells CASSITGETYGQYF. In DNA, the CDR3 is TGTGCCAGTAGTATAACAGGGGAGACCTACGGGCAGTACTTC.

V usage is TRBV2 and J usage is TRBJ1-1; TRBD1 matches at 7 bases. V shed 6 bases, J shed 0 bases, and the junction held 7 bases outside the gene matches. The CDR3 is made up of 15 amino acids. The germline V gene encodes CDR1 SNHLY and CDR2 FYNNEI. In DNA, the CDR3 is TGTGCCAGCAGCCGACAGGGCTTGATGAACACTGAAGCTTTCTTT. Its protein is CASSRQGLMNTEAFF.

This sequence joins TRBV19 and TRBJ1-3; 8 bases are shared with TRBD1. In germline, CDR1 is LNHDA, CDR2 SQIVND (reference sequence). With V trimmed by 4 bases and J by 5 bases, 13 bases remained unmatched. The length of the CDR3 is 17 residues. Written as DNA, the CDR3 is TGTGCCAGTAGTACCCAACCTTACAGGGGGTACAGAAACACCATATATTTT. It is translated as CASSTQPYRGYRNTIYF.

CDR3 sequence (DNA): TGTGCCAGCAGCTTAGCGCGGGCAGGGGTTACTGAAGCTTTCTTT. It is translated as CASSLARAGVTEAFF. The chain uses TRBV7-9 and TRBJ1-1, with D perhaps matching TRBD1 (6 bases). The CDR3 spans 15 residues. Trimming removed 0 bases at V and 5 bases at J, with 13 bases between. Germline V gene lookup returns CDR1 SEHNR and CDR2 FQNEAQ (reference sequence).

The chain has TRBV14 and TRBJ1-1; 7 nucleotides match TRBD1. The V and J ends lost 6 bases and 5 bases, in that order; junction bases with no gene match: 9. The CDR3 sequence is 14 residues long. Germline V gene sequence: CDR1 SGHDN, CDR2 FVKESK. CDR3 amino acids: CASRRDSGGTEAFF. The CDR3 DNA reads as TGTGCCAGCAGACGGGACAGCGGTGGGACTGAAGCTTTCTTT.

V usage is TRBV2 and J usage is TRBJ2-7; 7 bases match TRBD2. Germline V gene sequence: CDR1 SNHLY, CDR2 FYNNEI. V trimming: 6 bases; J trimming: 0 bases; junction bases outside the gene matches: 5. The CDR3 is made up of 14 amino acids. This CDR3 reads CASRASGASYEQYF. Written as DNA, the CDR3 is TGTGCCAGCAGAGCCAGCGGGGCCTCCTACGAGCAGTACTTC.